This is a list of T cell receptor beta chains from one sample in a study of cytomegalovirus exposure and HLA in healthy donors. Profiled with immunoSEQ multiplex PCR; TCRdb holds only in-frame clones, not every one. The table lists roughly 76,000 clones, around 94% of them singletons. The sequencing input was PBMCs. These receptors were taken from a man aged 18 to 29 in good health and CMV-seropositive. Each CDR3 is given with its conserved first and last residue. D genes are given only for firm matches. Clone size appears in some rows only: once, few, many, or a class for an expanded clone.

>TRBD1|17|NA|TRBV28|TRBJ1-4
CASSPPDRGHTNEKLFF
TGTGCCAGCAGTCCCCCCGACAGGGGGCATACTAATGAAAAACTGTTTTTT
>NA|14|NA|TRBV7-9|TRBJ2-7
CASSLSRGSYEQYF
TGTGCCAGCAGCTTATCCCGGGGATCCTACGAGCAGTACTTC
>NA|15|NA|TRBV28|TRBJ1-5
CASAPGLYSNQPQHF
TGTGCCAGCGCCCCGGGACTCTATAGCAATCAGCCCCAGCATTTT
>NA|17|NA|TRBV5-5|TRBJ1-2
CASSFRRDTLFNYGYTF
TGTGCCAGCAGCTTTCGGCGGGATACACTTTTCAACTATGGCTACACCTTC
>TRBD1|15|NA|TRBV5-1|TRBJ2-1
CASSLGTGGAYEQFF
TGCGCCAGCAGCTTGGGGACAGGGGGCGCGTATGAGCAGTTCTTC
>NA|14|NA|TRBV11-2|TRBJ2-5
CASSPNLAEETQYF
TGTGCCAGCAGCCCCAACCTGGCCGAAGAGACCCAGTACTTC
>TRBD1|18|NA|TRBV28|TRBJ1-2
CASSPGLGTGGRNYGYTF
TGTGCCAGCAGTCCTGGGTTGGGGACAGGGGGCCGGAACTATGGCTACACCTTC
>TRBD1|14|NA|TRBV29-1|TRBJ1-3
CSVLWTGGEDTIYF
TGCAGCGTTCTCTGGACAGGGGGAGAAGACACCATATATTTT
>NA|15|once|TRBV19|TRBJ2-1
CASSIMGSSYNEQFF
TGTGCCAGTAGTATAATGGGGAGCTCCTACAATGAGCAGTTCTTC
>NA|11|NA|TRBV5-6|TRBJ2-5
CASSHQETQYF
TGTGCCAGCAGCCATCAAGAGACCCAGTACTTC
>TRBD1|16|NA|TRBV5-1|TRBJ2-6
CASSWGQYPGANVLTF
TGCGCCAGCAGCTGGGGACAGTACCCTGGGGCCAACGTCCTGACTTTC
>NA|18|NA|TRBV5-6|TRBJ2-1
CASSLSGGLPSSYNEQFF
TGTGCCAGCAGCTTATCCGGTGGGCTCCCCAGCTCCTACAATGAGCAGTTCTTC
>NA|13|NA|TRBV18|TRBJ2-5
CASSPGTQETQYF
TGTGCCAGCTCACCAGGGACTCAGGAGACCCAGTACTTC
>TRBD1|14|few|TRBV25-1|TRBJ1-4
CASRDDRDSEKLFF
TGTGCCAGCAGGGATGACAGGGATTCCGAAAAACTGTTTTTT
>TRBD2|15|NA|TRBV19|TRBJ2-1
CASSGSGRKYNEQFF
TGTGCCAGTAGTGGTAGCGGGAGAAAATACAATGAGCAGTTCTTC
>NA|13|NA|TRBV18|TRBJ1-1
CASSPEGRTEAFF
TGTGCCAGCTCACCGGAGGGTAGGACTGAAGCTTTCTTT
>NA|14|few|TRBV28|TRBJ2-7
CASSRRLASDEQYF
TGTGCCAGCAGCCGGCGCCTAGCTTCGGACGAGCAGTACTTC
>NA|14|NA|TRBV28|TRBJ1-1
CASSGAGSNTEAFF
TGTGCCAGCAGTGGGGCCGGGAGTAACACTGAAGCTTTCTTT
>TRBD1|15|once|TRBV9|TRBJ1-1
CASSFRGGSGTEAFF
TGTGCCAGCAGCTTTCGAGGGGGCTCGGGAACTGAAGCTTTCTTT
>TRBD2|16|once|TRBV5-8|TRBJ2-3
CASSPGLAGSTDTQYF
TGTGCCAGCAGTCCGGGACTAGCGGGAAGCACAGATACGCAGTATTTT
>TRBD2|14|NA|TRBV10-2|TRBJ2-7
CASSEGTSGYEQYF
TGCGCCAGCAGTGAAGGGACTAGCGGCTACGAGCAGTACTTC
>NA|19|NA|TRBV5-1|TRBJ2-1
CASQLGRLGGGYLSNEQFF
TGCGCCAGTCAGCTCGGTAGACTAGGTGGGGGATACTTGAGCAATGAGCAGTTCTTC
>NA|14|NA|TRBV10-3|TRBJ2-5
CAISEQQGQETQYF
TGTGCCATCAGTGAGCAACAGGGTCAAGAGACCCAGTACTTC
>NA|13|NA|TRBV7-9|TRBJ1-2
CASSLGQVYGYTF
TGTGCCAGCAGCTTAGGACAGGTATATGGCTACACCTTC
>NA|16|NA|TRBV4-1|TRBJ1-1
CASSQEGRQVNTEAFF
TGCGCCAGCAGCCAAGAGGGGCGGCAGGTGAACACTGAAGCTTTCTTT
>TRBD1|13|NA|TRBV28|TRBJ2-7
CASSLQGAYEQYF
TGTGCCAGCAGTCTACAGGGGGCTTACGAGCAGTACTTC
>NA|15|NA|TRBV18|TRBJ2-1
CASSPRQGLNNEQFF
TGTGCCAGCTCACCCCGACAGGGACTTAACAATGAGCAGTTCTTC
>TRBD2|17|once|TRBV5-1|TRBJ2-1
CASSLGVGREYPNEQFF
TGCGCCAGCAGCTTGGGAGTGGGGCGGGAGTACCCCAATGAGCAGTTCTTC
>NA|15|NA|TRBV5-4|TRBJ2-5
CASSSGGAFQETQYF
TGTGCCAGCAGCTCTGGCGGAGCCTTCCAAGAGACCCAGTACTTC
>NA|13|NA|TRBV30|TRBJ2-2
CAWSTRNTGELFF
TGTGCCTGGTCGACTAGAAACACCGGGGAGCTGTTTTTT
>NA|16|NA|TRBV4-1|TRBJ2-1
CASKVFVGGPSNEQFF
TGCGCCAGCAAGGTATTCGTGGGAGGCCCCTCCAATGAGCAGTTCTTC
>TRBD2|15|NA|TRBV6-6|TRBJ2-2
CASSYRTSGTGELFF
TGTGCCAGCAGTTACAGGACTAGCGGGACCGGGGAGCTGTTTTTT
>NA|12|NA|TRBV30|TRBJ2-7
CAWKGLPEEQYF
TGTGCCTGGAAAGGCCTCCCGGAGGAGCAGTACTTC
>TRBD1|14|NA|TRBV28|TRBJ1-2
CASSLGRGRSGYTF
TGTGCCAGCAGTTTAGGTAGGGGGCGGAGTGGCTACACCTTC
>NA|13|NA|TRBV7-2|TRBJ1-2
CASSLGRSYGYTF
TGTGCCAGCAGCTTAGGTCGGTCCTATGGCTACACCTTC
>TRBD1|13|NA|TRBV10-3|TRBJ2-7
CAISDRGTYEQYF
TGTGCCATTTCGGACAGGGGAACTTACGAGCAGTACTTC
>NA|13|NA|TRBV30|TRBJ1-2
CAWTPDTQRGYTF
TGTGCCTGGACCCCCGACACCCAGCGGGGCTACACCTTC
>NA|15|NA|TRBV27|TRBJ2-3
CASSLRSGRTDTQYF
TGTGCCAGCAGTTTACGAAGCGGACGCACAGATACGCAGTATTTT
>NA|17|NA|TRBV2|TRBJ2-1
CASSEAGVRKSYNEQFF
TGTGCCAGCAGTGAAGCCGGGGTTAGGAAGTCCTACAATGAGCAGTTCTTC
>TRBD2|14|once|TRBV6-6|TRBJ2-7
CASRTSGAIYEQYF
TGTGCCAGCAGAACTAGCGGGGCGATCTACGAGCAGTACTTC
>TRBD2|14|once|TRBV10-3|TRBJ2-7
CAIREREGPYEQYF
TGTGCCATCAGGGAGCGGGAGGGCCCCTACGAGCAGTACTTC
>TRBD1|14|NA|TRBV9|TRBJ2-5
CASSVGDRPETQYF
TGTGCCAGCAGCGTAGGGGACAGGCCAGAGACCCAGTACTTC